These T cell receptor beta chains were read from a single sample in a study of CD4 T cells in relation to SARS-CoV-2 and coronaviruses. Libraries were prepared by immunoSEQ multiplex PCR; TCRdb keeps only in-frame clonotypes and omits some of them. The sample records roughly 20,000 clones, less than 85% being singletons. No cognate antigen is known for these TCRs. The specimen was CD4+ T cells from PBMCs, cultured in vitro. All receptors come from a human donor in good health. Each CDR3 is given with its conserved first and last residue. D genes are given only for firm matches. The size field is filled for only some rows; it gives once, few, many or a size class.

J gene,D gene,clone size,V gene,CDR3 length,CDR3 DNA,CDR3 protein
TRBJ1-1,.,.,TRBV10-3,15,TGTGCCATCAGTGAGTCGGAGGCCCGGAACACTGAAGCTTTCTTT,CAISESEARNTEAFF
TRBJ1-5,.,once,TRBV30,14,TGTGCCTGGGCACCGGGACATCGCAATCAGCCCCAGCATTTT,CAWAPGHRNQPQHF
TRBJ1-6,.,few,TRBV11-2,15,TGTGCCAGCAGCTTAGGACTCCCGGGTAGTTCACCCCTCCACTTT,CASSLGLPGSSPLHF
TRBJ1-6,.,once,TRBV5-1,12,TGCGCCAGCAGCTTTGATGATTCACCCCTCCACTTT,CASSFDDSPLHF
TRBJ2-7,.,few,TRBV5-1,15,TGCGCCAGCAGGGCTGGGACCGCGAGCTCCTACGAGCAGTACTTC,CASRAGTASSYEQYF
TRBJ1-5,TRBD1,.,TRBV15,16,TGTGCCACCAGCAGAGCCCAGGGGGGAAGTAATCAGCCCCAGCATTTT,CATSRAQGGSNQPQHF
TRBJ2-7,.,.,TRBV5-1,15,TGCGCCAGCAGCTTGGCCCGGGGACTTCCCTACGAGCAGTACTTC,CASSLARGLPYEQYF
TRBJ1-2,.,.,TRBV27,14,TGTGCCAGCAGCTTCAAGTGGGGGAGTCATGGCTACACCTTC,CASSFKWGSHGYTF
TRBJ2-5,.,.,TRBV14,18,TGTGCCAGCAGCCAAGCCCGCAGGGGTACAAGAATGGGGGAGACCCAGTACTTC,CASSQARRGTRMGETQYF
TRBJ1-2,.,.,TRBV6-6,13,TGTGCCAGCAGCCTCGGGCAGCACTATGGCTACACCTTC,CASSLGQHYGYTF
TRBJ2-7,TRBD1,.,TRBV19,15,TGTGCCAGTCAACAGGGGGCGGATAGGACCTACGAGCAGTACTTC,CASQQGADRTYEQYF
TRBJ1-1,.,.,TRBV5-1,15,TGCGCCAGCAGACGCCCAGGACAGCCGAACACTGAAGCTTTCTTT,CASRRPGQPNTEAFF
TRBJ1-3,TRBD1,.,TRBV10-2,15,TGCGCCAGCACCGGGACAGAAGGCTCTGGAAACACCATATATTTT,CASTGTEGSGNTIYF